The 4 T cell receptor beta chains listed next were all sequenced from one sample in a study of cytomegalovirus exposure and HLA in healthy donors. Primers for the PCR totalled 60 Vbeta and 13 Jbeta. Profiled with immunoSEQ multiplex PCR; TCRdb holds only in-frame clones, not every one. The sample lists over 250,000 clones; under 80% were seen once. The sequencing sample was made of PBMCs. Source of these receptors: a female donor in good health and CMV-seronegative.

This clone showed up just a few times. CDR3 coding DNA: TGTGCCTCTCAGCACAGGAGCGTAAACACTGAAGCTTTCTTT. This codes for CASQHRSVNTEAFF. V is TRBV10-3 and J is TRBJ1-1, with D possibly being TRBD1 (5 bases). Germline V gene lookup returns CDR1 ENHRY and CDR2 SYGVKD. V lost 11 bases, J lost 2 bases, and 18 bases lay in between. This CDR3 has 14 residues.

The V and J genes are TRBV7-9 and TRBJ2-3; D might be TRBD2 (6 bases). In germline, CDR1 is SEHNR, CDR2 FQNEAQ (reference sequence). CDR3 size: 15 residues. The ends were cut back, 5 bases at V and 4 bases at J, with 16 bases in the middle. The CDR3 bases are TGTGCCAGCAGCGTTAGCGGAGGAACGGCAGATACGCAGTATTTT. Its protein product is CASSVSGGTADTQYF. Full variable domain (remainder filled in from reference TRBV7-9 and TRBJ2-3): DTGVSQNPRHKITKRGQNVTFRCDPISEHNRLYWYRQTLGQGPEFLTYFQNEAQLEKSRLLSDRFSAERPKGSFSTLEIQRTEQGDSAMYLCASSVSGGTADTQYFGPGTRLTVL.

This clone was found a few times. V usage is TRBV7-2 and J usage is TRBJ2-1, with D possibly matching TRBD2 (6 bases). Germline values: CDR1 SGHTA, CDR2 FQGNSA. This CDR3 spans 16 amino acids. V lost 7 bases and J lost 0, with 16 bases in between. This chain's CDR3 is CASTADYLGSYNEQFF. CDR3 bases: TGTGCCAGCACCGCGGACTACCTCGGCTCCTACAATGAGCAGTTCTTC.

This sequence joins TRBV10-3 and TRBJ1-5; no reliable D call. CDR1 and CDR2 (germline): ENHRY, SYGVKD. Trimming cost V 8 bases and J 5 bases, with 10 bases left between them. CDR3 length: 12 residues. As DNA, the CDR3 is TGTGCCATCGGAAGGGAGGATCAGCCCCAGCATTTT. This translates into CAIGREDQPQHF.